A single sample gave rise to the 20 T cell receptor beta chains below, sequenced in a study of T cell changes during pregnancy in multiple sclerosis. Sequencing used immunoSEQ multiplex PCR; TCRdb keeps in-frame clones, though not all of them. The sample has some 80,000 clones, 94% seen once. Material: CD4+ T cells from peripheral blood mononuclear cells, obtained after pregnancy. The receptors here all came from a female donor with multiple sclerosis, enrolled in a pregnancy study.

The CDR3 nucleotides read TGTGCCAGCAGCCCGGACAGATTCTCCTATGGCTACACCTTC. Translated, it gives CASSPDRFSYGYTF. V is TRBV6-5 and J is TRBJ1-2; D is perhaps TRBD1 (6 bases). Germline V lookup: CDR1 MNHEY, CDR2 SVGAGI. The V gene lost 6 bases and the J gene lost 4 bases, with 15 bases spanning the gap. The CDR3 spans 14 residues.

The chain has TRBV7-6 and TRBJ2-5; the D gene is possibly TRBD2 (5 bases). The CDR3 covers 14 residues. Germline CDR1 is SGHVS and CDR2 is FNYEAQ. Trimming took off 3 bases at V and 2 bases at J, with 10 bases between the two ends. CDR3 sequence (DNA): TGTGCCAGCAGCTTGAGGGTCCTTCAAGAGACCCAGTACTTC. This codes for CASSLRVLQETQYF.

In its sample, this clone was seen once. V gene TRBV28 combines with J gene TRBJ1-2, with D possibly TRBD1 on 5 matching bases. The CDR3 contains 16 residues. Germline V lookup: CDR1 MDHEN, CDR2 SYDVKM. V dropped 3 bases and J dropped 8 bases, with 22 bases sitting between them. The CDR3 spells CASSFYGKGSGMGYTF. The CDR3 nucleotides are TGTGCCAGCAGTTTCTATGGGAAGGGGTCTGGTATGGGCTACACCTTC.

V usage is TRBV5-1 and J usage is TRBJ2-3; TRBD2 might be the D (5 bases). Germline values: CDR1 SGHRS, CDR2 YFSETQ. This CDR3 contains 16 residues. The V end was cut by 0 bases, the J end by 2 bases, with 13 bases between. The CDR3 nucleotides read TGCGCCAGCAGCTTGGCACTAGAACCGAACACAGATACGCAGTATTTT. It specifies CASSLALEPNTDTQYF.

Here the CDR3 reads CASSTGTSGVYNEQFF. In nucleotides, the CDR3 is TGTGCCAGCAGCACCGGGACTAGCGGAGTCTACAATGAGCAGTTCTTC. This chain links TRBV11-3 with TRBJ2-1, with TRBD2 matching over 11 bases. From germline, CDR1 is SGHNT and CDR2 YENEEA. The length of the CDR3 is 16 residues. The V segment lost 5 bases and the J segment 3 bases; nucleotides outside the gene matches: 6.

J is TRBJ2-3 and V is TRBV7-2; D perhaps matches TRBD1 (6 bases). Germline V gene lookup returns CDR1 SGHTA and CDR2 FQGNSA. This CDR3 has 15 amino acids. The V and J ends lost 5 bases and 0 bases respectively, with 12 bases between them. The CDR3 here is CASSLDRTSTDTQYF. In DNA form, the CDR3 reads TGTGCCAGCAGCCTGGACAGAACTAGCACAGATACGCAGTATTTT.

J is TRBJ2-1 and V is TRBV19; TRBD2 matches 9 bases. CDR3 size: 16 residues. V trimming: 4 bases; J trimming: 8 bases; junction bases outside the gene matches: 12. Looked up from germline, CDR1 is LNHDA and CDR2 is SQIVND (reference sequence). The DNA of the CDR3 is TGTGCCAGTAGTACGTTAGCGGGGGCGAAAGAGGATGAGCAGTTCTTC. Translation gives CASSTLAGAKEDEQFF.

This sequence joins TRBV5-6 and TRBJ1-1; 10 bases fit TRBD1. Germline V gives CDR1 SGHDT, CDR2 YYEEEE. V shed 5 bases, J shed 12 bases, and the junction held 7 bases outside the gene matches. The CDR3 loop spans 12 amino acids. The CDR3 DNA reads TGTGCCAGCAGACCCGGGACAGGGGATACTTTCTTT. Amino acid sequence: CASRPGTGDTFF. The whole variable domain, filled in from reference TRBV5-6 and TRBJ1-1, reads DAGVTQSPTHLIKTRGQQVTLRCSPKSGHDTVSWYQQALGQGPQFIFQYYEEEERQRGNFPDRFSGHQFPNYSSELNVNALLLGDSALYLCASRPGTGDTFFGQGTRLTVV.

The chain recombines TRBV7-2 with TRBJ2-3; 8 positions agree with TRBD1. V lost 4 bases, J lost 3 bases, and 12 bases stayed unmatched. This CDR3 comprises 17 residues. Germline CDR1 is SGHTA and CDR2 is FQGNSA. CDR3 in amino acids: CASSYLSTGVRTDTQYF. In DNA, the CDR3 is TGTGCCAGCAGCTACCTATCGACAGGGGTGAGAACAGATACGCAGTATTTT.

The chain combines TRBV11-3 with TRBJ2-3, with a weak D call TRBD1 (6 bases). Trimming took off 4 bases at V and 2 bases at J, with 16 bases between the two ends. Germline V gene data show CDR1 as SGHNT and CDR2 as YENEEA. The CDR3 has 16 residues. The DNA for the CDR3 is TGTGCCAGCAGCTCAGGGGACCAAACTCTCACAGATACGCAGTATTTT. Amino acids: CASSSGDQTLTDTQYF.

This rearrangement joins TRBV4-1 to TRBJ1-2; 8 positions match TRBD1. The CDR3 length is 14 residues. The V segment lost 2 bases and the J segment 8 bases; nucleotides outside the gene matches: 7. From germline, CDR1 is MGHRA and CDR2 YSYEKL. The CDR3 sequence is CASSQTPRGLGYTF. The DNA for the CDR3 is TGCGCCAGCAGCCAAACCCCCAGGGGGCTCGGCTACACCTTC.

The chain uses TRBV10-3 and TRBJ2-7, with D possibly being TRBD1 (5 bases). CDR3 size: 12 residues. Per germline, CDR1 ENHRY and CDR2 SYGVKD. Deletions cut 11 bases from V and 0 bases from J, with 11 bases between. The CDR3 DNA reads TGTGCCCACGGACACGTCTCCTACGAGCAGTACTTC. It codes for CAHGHVSYEQYF.

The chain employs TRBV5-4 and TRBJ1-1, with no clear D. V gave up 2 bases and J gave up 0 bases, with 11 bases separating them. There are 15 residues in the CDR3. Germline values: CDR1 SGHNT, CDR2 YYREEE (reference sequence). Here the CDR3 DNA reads TGTGCCAGCAGCTTTAATCGGTTAATGAACACTGAAGCTTTCTTT. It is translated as CASSFNRLMNTEAFF.

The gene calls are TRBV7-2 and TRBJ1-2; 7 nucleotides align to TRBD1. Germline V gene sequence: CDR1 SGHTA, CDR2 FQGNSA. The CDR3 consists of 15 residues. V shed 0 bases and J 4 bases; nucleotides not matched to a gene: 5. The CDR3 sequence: CASSLALTGRYGYTF. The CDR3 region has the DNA TGTGCCAGCAGCTTAGCCCTGACAGGGCGCTATGGCTACACCTTC.

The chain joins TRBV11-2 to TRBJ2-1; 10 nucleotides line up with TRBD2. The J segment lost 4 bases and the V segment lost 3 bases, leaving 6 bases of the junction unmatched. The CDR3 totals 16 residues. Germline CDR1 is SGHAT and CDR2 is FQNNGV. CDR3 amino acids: CASSFAPSGSYNEQFF. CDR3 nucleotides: TGTGCCAGCAGCTTTGCGCCTAGCGGGAGTTACAATGAGCAGTTCTTC.

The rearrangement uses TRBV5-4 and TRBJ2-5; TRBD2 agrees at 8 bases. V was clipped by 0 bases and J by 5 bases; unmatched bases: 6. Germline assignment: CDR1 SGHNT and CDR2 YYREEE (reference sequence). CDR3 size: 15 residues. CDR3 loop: CASSLEAGVKETQYF. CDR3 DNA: TGTGCCAGCAGCTTGGAAGCGGGAGTAAAGGAGACCCAGTACTTC.

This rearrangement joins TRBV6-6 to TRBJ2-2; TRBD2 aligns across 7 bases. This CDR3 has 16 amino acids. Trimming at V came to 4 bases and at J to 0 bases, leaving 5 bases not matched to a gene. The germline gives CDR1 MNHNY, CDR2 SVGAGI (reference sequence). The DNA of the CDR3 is TGTGCCAGCAGTTCCCCGGCGGGAGCGAACACCGGGGAGCTGTTTTTT. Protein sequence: CASSSPAGANTGELFF.

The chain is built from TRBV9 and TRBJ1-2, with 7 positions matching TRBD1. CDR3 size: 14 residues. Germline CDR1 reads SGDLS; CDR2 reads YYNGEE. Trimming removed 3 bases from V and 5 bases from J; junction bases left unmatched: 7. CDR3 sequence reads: CASSAQGGLYGYTF. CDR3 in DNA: TGTGCCAGCAGCGCTCAGGGGGGCCTGTATGGCTACACCTTC.

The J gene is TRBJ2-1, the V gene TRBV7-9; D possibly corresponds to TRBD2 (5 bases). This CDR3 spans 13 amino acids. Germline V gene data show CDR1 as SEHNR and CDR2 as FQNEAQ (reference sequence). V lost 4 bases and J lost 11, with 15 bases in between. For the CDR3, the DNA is TGTGCCAGCAGCTCCCCCCTCCCGGGAAAGCAGTTCTTC. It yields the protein CASSSPLPGKQFF.

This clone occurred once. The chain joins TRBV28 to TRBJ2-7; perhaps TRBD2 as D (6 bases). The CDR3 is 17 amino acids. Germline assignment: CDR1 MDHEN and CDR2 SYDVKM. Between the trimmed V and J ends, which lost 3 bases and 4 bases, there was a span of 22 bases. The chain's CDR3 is CASSFLAGISGGYEQYF. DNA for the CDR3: TGTGCCAGCAGTTTTCTGGCGGGAATCAGTGGTGGGTACGAGCAGTACTTC.